This T cell receptor (beta chain) emerged from a study of blood T cell repertoires in COVID-19. Germline CDR1 reads MDHEN; CDR2 reads SYDVKM. V dropped 8 bases and J dropped 4; count of bases not matched to a gene: 10. This CDR3 has 15 amino acids. Profiled with immunoSEQ multiplex PCR; TCRdb holds only in-frame clones, not every one. The table has a few hundred thousand clones, approximately 88% seen once; the top ten hold approximately 0.94%. Sequencing used peripheral blood. The sequence came from a woman in her thirties or forties who had recovered from COVID-19. This rearrangement joins TRBV28 to TRBJ2-3, with 9 positions matching TRBD2. CDR3 sequence (DNA): TGTGCCAGCGGGGTGCGGGAGGGCCCCGCAGATACGCAGTATTTT. It codes for CASGVREGPADTQYF.